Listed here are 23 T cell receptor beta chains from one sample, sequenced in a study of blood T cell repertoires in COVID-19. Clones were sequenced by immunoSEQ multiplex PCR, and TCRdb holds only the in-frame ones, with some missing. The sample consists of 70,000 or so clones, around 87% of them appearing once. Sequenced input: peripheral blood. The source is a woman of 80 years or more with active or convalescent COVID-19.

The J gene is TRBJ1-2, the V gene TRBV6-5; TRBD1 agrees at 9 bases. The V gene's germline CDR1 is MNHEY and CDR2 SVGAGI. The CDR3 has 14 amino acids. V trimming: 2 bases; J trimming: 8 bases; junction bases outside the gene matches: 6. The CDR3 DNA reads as TGTGCCAGCAGTTACGGAGGGACAGGGAGAGGCTACACCTTC. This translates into CASSYGGTGRGYTF.

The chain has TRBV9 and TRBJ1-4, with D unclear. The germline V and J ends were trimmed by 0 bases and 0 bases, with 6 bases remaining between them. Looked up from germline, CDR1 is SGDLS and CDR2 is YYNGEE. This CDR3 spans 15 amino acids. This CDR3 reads CASSVDPATNEKLFF. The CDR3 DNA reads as TGTGCCAGCAGCGTAGATCCAGCAACTAATGAAAAACTGTTTTTT.

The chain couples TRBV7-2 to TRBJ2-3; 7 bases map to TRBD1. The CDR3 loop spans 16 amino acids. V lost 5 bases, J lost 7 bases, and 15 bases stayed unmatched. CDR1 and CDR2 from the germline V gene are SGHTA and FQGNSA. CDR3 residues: CASSPTGNRYPNTQYF. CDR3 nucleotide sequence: TGTGCCAGCAGCCCGACAGGGAACCGATACCCTAATACGCAGTATTTT.

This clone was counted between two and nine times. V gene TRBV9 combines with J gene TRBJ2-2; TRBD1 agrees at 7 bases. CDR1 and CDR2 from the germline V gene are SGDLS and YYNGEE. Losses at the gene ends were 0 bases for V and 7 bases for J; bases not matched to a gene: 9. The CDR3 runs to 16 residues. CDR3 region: CASSVALGGLSGELFF. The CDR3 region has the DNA TGTGCCAGCAGCGTAGCTTTAGGGGGCCTTAGCGGGGAGCTGTTTTTT.

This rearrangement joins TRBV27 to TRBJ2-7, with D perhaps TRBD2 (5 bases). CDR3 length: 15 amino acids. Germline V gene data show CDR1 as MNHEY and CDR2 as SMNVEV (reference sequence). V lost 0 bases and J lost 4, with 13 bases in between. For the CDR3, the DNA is TGTGCCAGCAGTTTATCGATCGGGATCCTTTACGAGCAGTACTTC. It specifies CASSLSIGILYEQYF.

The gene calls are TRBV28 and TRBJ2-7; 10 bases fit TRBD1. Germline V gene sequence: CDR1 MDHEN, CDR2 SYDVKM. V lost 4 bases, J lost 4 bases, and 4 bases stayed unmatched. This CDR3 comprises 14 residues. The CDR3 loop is CASSWDRGRYEQYF. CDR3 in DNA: TGTGCCAGCAGTTGGGACAGGGGAAGGTACGAGCAGTACTTC.

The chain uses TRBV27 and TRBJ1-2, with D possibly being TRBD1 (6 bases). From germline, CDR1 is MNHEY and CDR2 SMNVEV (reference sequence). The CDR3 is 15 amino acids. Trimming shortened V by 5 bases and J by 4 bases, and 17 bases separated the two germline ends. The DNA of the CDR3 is TGTGCCAGCAGTCTTCTGGGCAGGGGAGCCTATGGCTACACCTTC. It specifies CASSLLGRGAYGYTF.

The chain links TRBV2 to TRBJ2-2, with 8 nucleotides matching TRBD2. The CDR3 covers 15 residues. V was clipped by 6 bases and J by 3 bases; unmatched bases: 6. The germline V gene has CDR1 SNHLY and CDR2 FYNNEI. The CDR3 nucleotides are TGTGCCAGCAGGATAGCTAGCGGGCACACCGGGGAGCTGTTTTTT. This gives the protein CASRIASGHTGELFF.

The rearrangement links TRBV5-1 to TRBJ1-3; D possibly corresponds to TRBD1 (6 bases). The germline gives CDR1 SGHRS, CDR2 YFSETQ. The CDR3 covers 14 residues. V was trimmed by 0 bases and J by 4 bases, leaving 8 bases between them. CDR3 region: CASSLAGTGNTIYF. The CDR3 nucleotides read TGCGCCAGCAGCTTGGCTGGGACAGGAAACACCATATATTTT.

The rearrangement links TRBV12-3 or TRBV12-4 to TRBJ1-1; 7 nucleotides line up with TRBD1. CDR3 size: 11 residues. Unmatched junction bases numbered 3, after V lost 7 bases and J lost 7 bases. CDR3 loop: CASINRGEAFF. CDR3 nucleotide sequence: TGTGCCAGCATCAACAGGGGTGAAGCTTTCTTT.

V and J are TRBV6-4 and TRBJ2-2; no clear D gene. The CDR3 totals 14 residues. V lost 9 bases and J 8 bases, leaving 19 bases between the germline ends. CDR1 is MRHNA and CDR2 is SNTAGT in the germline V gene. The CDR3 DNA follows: TGTGCCAGGATGGTTAGCCGAGGTAGGGGGGAGCTGTTTTTT. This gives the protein CARMVSRGRGELFF.

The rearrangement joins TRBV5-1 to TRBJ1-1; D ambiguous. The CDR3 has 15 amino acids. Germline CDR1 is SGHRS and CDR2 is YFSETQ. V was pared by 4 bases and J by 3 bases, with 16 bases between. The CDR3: CASSLGPQTHTEAFF. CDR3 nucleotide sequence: TGCGCCAGCAGCCTGGGCCCTCAGACACACACTGAAGCTTTCTTT.

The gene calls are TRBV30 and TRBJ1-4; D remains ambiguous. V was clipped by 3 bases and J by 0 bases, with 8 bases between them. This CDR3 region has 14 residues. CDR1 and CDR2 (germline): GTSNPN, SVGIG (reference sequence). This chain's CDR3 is CAWSVIATNEKLFF. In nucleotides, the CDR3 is TGTGCCTGGAGCGTAATTGCAACTAATGAAAAACTGTTTTTT.

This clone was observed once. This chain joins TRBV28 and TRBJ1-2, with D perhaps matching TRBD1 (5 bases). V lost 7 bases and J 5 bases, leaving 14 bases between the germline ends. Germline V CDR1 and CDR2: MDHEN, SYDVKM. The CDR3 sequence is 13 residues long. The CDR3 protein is CASTLGGSYGYTF. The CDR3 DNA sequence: TGTGCCAGCACCCTGGGGGGGTCTTATGGCTACACCTTC.

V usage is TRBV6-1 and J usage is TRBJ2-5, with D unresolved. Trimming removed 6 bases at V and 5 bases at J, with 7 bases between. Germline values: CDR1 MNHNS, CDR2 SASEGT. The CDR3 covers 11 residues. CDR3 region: CASSPGETQYF. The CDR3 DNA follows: TGTGCCAGCAGCCCCGGGGAGACCCAGTACTTC.

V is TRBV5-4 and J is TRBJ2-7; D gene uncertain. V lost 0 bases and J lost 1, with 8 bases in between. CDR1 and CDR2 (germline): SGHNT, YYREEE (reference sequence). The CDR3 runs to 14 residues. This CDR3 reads CASSLGLNSYEQYF. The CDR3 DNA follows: TGTGCCAGCAGCTTGGGTCTAAATTCCTACGAGCAGTACTTC. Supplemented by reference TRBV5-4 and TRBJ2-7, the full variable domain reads ETGVTQSPTHLIKTRGQQVTLRCSSQSGHNTVSWYQQALGQGPQFIFQYYREEENGRGNFPPRFSGLQFPNYSSELNVNALELDDSALYLCASSLGLNSYEQYFGPGTRLTVT.

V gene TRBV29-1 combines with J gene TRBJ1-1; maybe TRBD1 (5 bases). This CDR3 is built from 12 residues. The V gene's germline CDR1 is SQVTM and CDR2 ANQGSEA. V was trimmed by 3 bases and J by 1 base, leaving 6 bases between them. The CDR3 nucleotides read TGCAGCGTTGACCAGGGGAACACTGAAGCTTTCTTT. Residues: CSVDQGNTEAFF.

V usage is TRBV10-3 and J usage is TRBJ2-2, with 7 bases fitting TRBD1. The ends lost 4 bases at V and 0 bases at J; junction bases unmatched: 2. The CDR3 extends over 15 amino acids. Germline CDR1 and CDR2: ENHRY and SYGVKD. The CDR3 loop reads CAISADRANTGELFF. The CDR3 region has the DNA TGTGCCATCAGTGCCGACAGGGCGAACACCGGGGAGCTGTTTTTT.

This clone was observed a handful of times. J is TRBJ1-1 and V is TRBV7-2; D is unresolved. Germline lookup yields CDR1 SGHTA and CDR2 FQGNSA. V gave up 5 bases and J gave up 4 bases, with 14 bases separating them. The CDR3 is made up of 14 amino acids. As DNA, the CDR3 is TGTGCCAGCAGCCCTCTCCTAGCGGGCACTGAAGCTTTCTTT. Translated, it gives CASSPLLAGTEAFF.

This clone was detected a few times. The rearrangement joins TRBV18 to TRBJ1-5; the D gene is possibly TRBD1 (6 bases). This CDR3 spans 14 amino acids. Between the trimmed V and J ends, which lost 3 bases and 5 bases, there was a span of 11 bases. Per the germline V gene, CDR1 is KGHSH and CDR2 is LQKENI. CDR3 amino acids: CASSPEDSYQPQHF. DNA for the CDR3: TGTGCCAGCTCACCCGAGGACAGTTATCAGCCCCAGCATTTT.

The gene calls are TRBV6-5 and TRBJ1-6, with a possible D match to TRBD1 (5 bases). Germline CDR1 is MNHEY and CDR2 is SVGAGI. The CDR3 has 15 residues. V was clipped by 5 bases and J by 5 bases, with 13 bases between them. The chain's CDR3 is CASSRQRADNSPLHF. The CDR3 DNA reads TGTGCCAGCAGTAGACAGCGGGCTGATAATTCACCCCTCCACTTT.

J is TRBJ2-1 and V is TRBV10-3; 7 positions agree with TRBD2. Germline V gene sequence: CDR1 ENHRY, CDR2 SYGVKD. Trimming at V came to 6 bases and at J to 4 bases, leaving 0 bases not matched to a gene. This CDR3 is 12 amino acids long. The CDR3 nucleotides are TGTGCCATCAGCGGGGGGTACAATGAGCAGTTCTTC. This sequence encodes CAISGGYNEQFF.

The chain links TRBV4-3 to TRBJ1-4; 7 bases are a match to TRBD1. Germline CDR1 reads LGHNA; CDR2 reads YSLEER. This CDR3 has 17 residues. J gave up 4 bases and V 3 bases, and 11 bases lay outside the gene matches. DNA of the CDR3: TGCGCCAGCAGCCACCTTGGGGGGACAGTGATTAATGAAAAACTGTTTTTT. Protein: CASSHLGGTVINEKLFF.